The TCR beta chain under discussion was sequenced for a study of blood T cell repertoires in COVID-19. Study-wide context: Sites in the United States, Italy and Spain provided acute and convalescent COVID-19 samples.

This table comes from immunoSEQ multiplex PCR, and its TCRdb copy is limited to in-frame clones, with some not included. The profile shows 100,000 to 150,000 clones, approximately 85% of them singletons. Per germline, CDR1 SGHTA and CDR2 FQGTGA. J lost 2 bases, V lost 5 bases, and 8 bases had no gene match. The CDR3 runs to 15 residues. The receptor's source is a man older than 75 with active or convalescent COVID-19. V is TRBV7-3 and J is TRBJ1-1, with TRBD1 matching over 7 bases. The sample taken for sequencing was peripheral blood. CDR3 amino acids: CASSQQGQFNTEAFF. As DNA, the CDR3 is TGTGCCAGCAGCCAACAGGGACAGTTCAACACTGAAGCTTTCTTT. Supplemented by reference TRBV7-3 and TRBJ1-1, the full variable domain reads GAGVSQTPSNKVTEKGKYVELRCDPISGHTALYWYRQSLGQGPEFLIYFQGTGAADDSGLPNDRFFAVRPEGSVSTLKIQRTERGDSAVYLCASSQQGQFNTEAFFGQGTRLTVV.